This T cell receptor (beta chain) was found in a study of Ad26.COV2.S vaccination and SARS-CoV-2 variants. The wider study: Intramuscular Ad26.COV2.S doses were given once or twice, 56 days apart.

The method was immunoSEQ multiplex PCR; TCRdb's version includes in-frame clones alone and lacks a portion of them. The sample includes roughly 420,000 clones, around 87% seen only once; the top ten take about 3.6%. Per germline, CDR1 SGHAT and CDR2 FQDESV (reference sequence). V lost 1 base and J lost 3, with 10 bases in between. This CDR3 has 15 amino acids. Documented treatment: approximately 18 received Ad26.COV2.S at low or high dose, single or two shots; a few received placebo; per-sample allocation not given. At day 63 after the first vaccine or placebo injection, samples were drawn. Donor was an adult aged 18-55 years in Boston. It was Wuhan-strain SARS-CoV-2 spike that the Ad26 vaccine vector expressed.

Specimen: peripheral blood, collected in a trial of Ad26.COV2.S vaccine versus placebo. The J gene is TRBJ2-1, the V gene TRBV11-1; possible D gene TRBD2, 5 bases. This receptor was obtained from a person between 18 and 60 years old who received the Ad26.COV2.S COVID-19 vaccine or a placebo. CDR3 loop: CASSLDGILYNEQFF. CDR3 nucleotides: TGTGCCAGCAGCTTAGACGGGATACTCTACAATGAGCAGTTCTTC.